The 18 T cell receptor beta chains given below trace back to one sample, sequenced in a study of cytomegalovirus exposure and HLA in healthy donors. Researchers ran the PCR with 60 Vbeta and 13 Jbeta primers. Generated by immunoSEQ multiplex PCR, the TCRdb table keeps only in-frame clones and is missing some. The table records 85,000 to 130,000 clones, 76% of them present only once. The source material was PBMCs. The receptors here all came from a woman between 18 and 29 years old in good health and CMV-seropositive.

The V call is TRBV7-6, the J call TRBJ2-2, with a weak D call TRBD2 (6 bases). The CDR3 is 15 amino acids. With 5 bases removed from V and 6 bases from J, the gap between germline ends came to 16 bases. Germline lookup yields CDR1 SGHVS and CDR2 FNYEAQ. CDR3 coding DNA: TGTGCCAGCAGCCCCGGAGCAGGAGGGGCCGGGGAGCTGTTTTTT. This sequence encodes CASSPGAGGAGELFF. The whole variable domain, filled in from reference TRBV7-6 and TRBJ2-2, reads GAGVSQSPRYKVTKRGQDVALRCDPISGHVSLYWYRQALGQGPEFLTYFNYEAQQDKSGLPNDRFSAERPEGSISTLTIQRTEQRDSAMYRCASSPGAGGAGELFFGEGSRLTVL.

J is TRBJ2-1 and V is TRBV9; a possible D gene is TRBD2 (6 bases). V dropped 4 bases and J dropped 1 base, with 15 bases sitting between them. The CDR3 loop spans 16 amino acids. Germline V gene data show CDR1 as SGDLS and CDR2 as YYNGEE. For the CDR3, the DNA is TGTGCCAGCAGCCAGGCCGAAGCGGGTTCCTACAATGAGCAGTTCTTC. It encodes CASSQAEAGSYNEQFF.

The CDR3 loop reads CAWRGEGSYEQYF. In DNA, the CDR3 is TGTGCCTGGAGGGGAGAGGGTTCCTACGAGCAGTACTTC. The genes are TRBV30 and TRBJ2-7; TRBD2 might be the D (5 bases). Trimming removed 3 bases at V and 1 base at J, with 10 bases between. CDR3 length: 13 residues. Germline lookup yields CDR1 GTSNPN and CDR2 SVGIG (reference sequence).

V gene TRBV10-3 combines with J gene TRBJ2-7, with a weak D call TRBD2 (5 bases). Trimming left V 3 bases short and J 7 bases short, with 19 bases between. This CDR3 comprises 15 residues. Germline CDR1 reads ENHRY; CDR2 reads SYGVKD. CDR3 protein: CAISDPGGSSVEQYF. In nucleotides, the CDR3 is TGTGCCATCAGTGACCCGGGCGGTAGTAGCGTTGAGCAGTACTTC.

This chain links TRBV7-9 with TRBJ2-5, with TRBD2 matching 10 bases. Per germline, CDR1 SEHNR and CDR2 FQNEAQ (reference sequence). V lost 4 bases, J lost 2 bases, and 13 bases stayed unmatched. This CDR3 region has 18 residues. CDR3 region: CASSSGRWSGGGQETQYF. The CDR3 DNA reads as TGTGCCAGCAGCTCTGGGCGATGGAGCGGGGGGGGTCAAGAGACCCAGTACTTC.

The CDR3 coding sequence is TGTGCCAGCAGCTTCTCCGGGACACCAAACTATGGCTACACCTTC. Translating gives CASSFSGTPNYGYTF. The chain links TRBV7-9 to TRBJ1-2, with TRBD1 as a possible D gene (6 bases). CDR1 and CDR2 (germline): SEHNR, FQNEAQ (reference sequence). The V end was cut by 3 bases, the J end by 2 bases, with 13 bases between. The CDR3 runs 15 residues.

The V gene is TRBV19, the J gene TRBJ2-3; 9 nucleotides line up with TRBD1. V lost 5 bases, J lost 2 bases, and 17 bases stayed unmatched. The CDR3 loop spans 19 amino acids. Germline CDR1 LNHDA, CDR2 SQIVND (reference sequence). DNA of the CDR3: TGTGCCAGTAGTCGTACTGCCGGGACAGGGATCGGGTCCACAGATACGCAGTATTTT. Its protein is CASSRTAGTGIGSTDTQYF.

The V call is TRBV25-1, the J call TRBJ2-1, with TRBD2 as a possible D gene (5 bases). The CDR3 spans 13 residues. Trimming cost V 1 base and J 9 bases, with 10 bases left between them. Germline CDR1 and CDR2: MGHDK and SYGVNS. The CDR3 region is CASSESGWGEQFF. The CDR3 nucleotides are TGTGCCAGCAGTGAATCGGGGTGGGGTGAGCAGTTCTTC.

This chain uses TRBV2 with TRBJ1-6, with 7 bases fitting TRBD1. Per germline, CDR1 SNHLY and CDR2 FYNNEI. V gave up 8 bases and J gave up 5 bases; unmatched junction bases: 12. The CDR3 is 16 residues long. CDR3 in amino acids: CASFLGGGPHNSPLHF. The CDR3 DNA follows: TGTGCCAGCTTCCTAGGGGGCGGACCGCATAATTCACCCCTCCACTTT.

The chain employs TRBV15 and TRBJ1-1; TRBD1 matches at 8 bases. The J segment lost 1 base and the V segment lost 4 bases, leaving 5 bases of the junction unmatched. CDR3 length equals 15 residues. From germline, CDR1 is LNHNV and CDR2 YYDKDF (reference sequence). CDR3 sequence: CATSKDRGPNTEAFF. The DNA for the CDR3 is TGTGCCACCAGCAAAGACAGGGGCCCGAACACTGAAGCTTTCTTT.

The CDR3 here is CASSLLGTGNEKLFF. CDR3 DNA sequence: TGTGCCAGCAGCTTACTCGGGACAGGGAATGAAAAACTGTTTTTT. This chain connects TRBV7-2 to TRBJ1-4; 9 bases map to TRBD1. The CDR3 sequence is 15 residues long. Germline CDR1 and CDR2: SGHTA and FQGNSA. With 2 bases clipped from V and 5 bases from J, the junction kept 3 bases outside the gene matches.

The chain carries TRBV9 and TRBJ2-3; tentative D call: TRBD2 (5 bases). Trimming removed 0 bases from V and 0 bases from J, with 11 bases in between. CDR1 SGDLS and CDR2 YYNGEE come from the germline V gene. This CDR3 has 16 amino acids. The CDR3 is CASSVAFGGSTDTQYF. DNA of the CDR3: TGTGCCAGCAGCGTAGCTTTTGGCGGGAGCACAGATACGCAGTATTTT.

The chain joins TRBV6-5 to TRBJ2-1, with 7 bases aligning to TRBD1. Germline CDR1 and CDR2: MNHEY and SVGAGI. V was clipped by 4 bases and J by 3 bases; unmatched bases: 6. This CDR3 is 15 amino acids long. The CDR3 protein is CASSLQGLLYNEQFF. The DNA of the CDR3 is TGTGCCAGCAGTTTACAGGGGCTTCTCTACAATGAGCAGTTCTTC.

The rearrangement joins TRBV30 to TRBJ1-1; weak D call: TRBD1 (5 bases). Germline V gives CDR1 GTSNPN, CDR2 SVGIG (reference sequence). The CDR3 contains 14 residues. The V gene lost 2 bases and the J gene lost 12 bases, with 22 bases spanning the gap. In DNA form, the CDR3 reads TGTGCCTGGAGTCCCTCCGGCAGGACACCGGTGCCTTTCTTT. Translating gives CAWSPSGRTPVPFF. Complete variable domain (other parts from reference TRBV30 and TRBJ1-1): SQTIHQWPATLVQPVGSPLSLECTVEGTSNPNLYWYRQAAGRGLQLLFYSVGIGQISSEVPQNLSASRPQDRQFILSSKKLLLSDSGFYLCAWSPSGRTPVPFFGQGTRLTVV.

The rearrangement joins TRBV9 to TRBJ2-2; no clear D gene. CDR1 is SGDLS, CDR2 YYNGEE, per germline. V lost 0 bases to trimming and J lost 0 bases, with 3 bases between them. This CDR3 is 14 amino acids long. CDR3 in DNA: TGTGCCAGCAGCGTAGCTCCGAACACCGGGGAGCTGTTTTTT. It encodes CASSVAPNTGELFF.

The chain has TRBV6-5 and TRBJ2-7; D perhaps matches TRBD1 (5 bases). Germline V gene sequence: CDR1 MNHEY, CDR2 SVGAGI. With 7 bases removed from V and 4 bases from J, the gap between germline ends came to 17 bases. This CDR3 region has 14 residues. The CDR3 protein is CASKAGSGLYEQYF. The CDR3 DNA follows: TGTGCCAGCAAAGCAGGGTCAGGATTGTACGAGCAGTACTTC.

The V call is TRBV6-6, the J call TRBJ2-3, with 11 bases lining up with TRBD2. Germline CDR1 and CDR2: MNHNY and SVGAGI (reference sequence). V lost 10 bases and J lost 0; bases outside the gene matches: 6. The length of the CDR3 is 15 residues. The CDR3 here is CATGRTSGSTDTQYF. DNA for the CDR3: TGTGCCACCGGCAGGACTAGCGGGAGCACAGATACGCAGTATTTT.

The chain couples TRBV30 to TRBJ1-1; D call uncertain. Germline-derived CDR1 and CDR2 are GTSNPN and SVGIG (reference sequence). The CDR3 is made up of 12 amino acids. V shed 3 bases and J shed 4 bases, with 9 bases lying between them. CDR3 in amino acids: CAWRRGFTEAFF. CDR3 DNA: TGTGCCTGGAGACGGGGTTTCACTGAAGCTTTCTTT.